This TCR beta chain was captured in a study of cytomegalovirus exposure and HLA in healthy donors. General study findings and limits: In a later analysis, TCR beta V- and J-gene trimming showed a link to a missense DCLRE1C variant.

Unrecorded immune exposure was likely among donors, who were nominally healthy when sampled. PCR employed 60 Vbeta and 13 Jbeta primers. Produced via immunoSEQ multiplex PCR; TCRdb's table is partial and in-frame only. The sample contains about 130,000 clones, roughly 80% of which appear only once. As for this clone: Its target is not known.

The germline CDR1 and CDR2 sequences are MGHRA and YSYEKL. This CDR3 is 17 amino acids long. The ends were cut back, 4 bases at V and 3 bases at J, with 18 bases in the middle. The rearrangement uses TRBV4-1 and TRBJ2-2, with D possibly matching TRBD2 (6 bases). The sequenced material came from PBMCs. The TCR was taken from a boy aged 5-17 years in good health and CMV-seronegative. The CDR3 loop is CASSRRSEGPDTGELFF. The CDR3 nucleotides read TGCGCCAGCAGCCGCCGGTCGGAGGGCCCGGACACCGGGGAGCTGTTTTTT.